These T cell receptor beta chains were read from a single sample in a study of cytomegalovirus exposure and HLA in healthy donors. The method was immunoSEQ multiplex PCR; TCRdb's version includes in-frame clones alone and lacks a portion of them. The sample includes about 120,000 clones, over 60% of them seen just once. Sequenced input: PBMCs. Source of these receptors: a man aged 30-40 years in good health and CMV-seronegative. The CDR3 runs from the conserved cysteine through the conserved F or W. The order of the fields is J gene, V gene, D gene, clone size, CDR3 protein, CDR3 DNA. The D gene is left open where the match is weak. Where a row states a size, it is once, few, many or the class of an expanded clone; other rows omit it.

j_call: TRBJ2-1
v_call: TRBV5-1
d_call: TRBD2
clone_size: NA
cdr3_aa: CASSSGLAGTKQFF
cdr3_nt: TGCGCCAGCAGCTCAGGACTAGCGGGGACCAAGCAGTTCTTC

j_call: TRBJ2-3
v_call: TRBV9
d_call: NA
clone_size: NA
cdr3_aa: CASSVEPIGTDTQYF
cdr3_nt: TGTGCCAGCAGCGTAGAGCCTATAGGCACAGATACGCAGTATTTT

j_call: TRBJ2-2
v_call: TRBV27
d_call: NA
clone_size: NA
cdr3_aa: CASSLTSSGNTGELFF
cdr3_nt: TGTGCCAGCAGTCTCACTAGCAGCGGAAACACCGGGGAGCTGTTTTTT

j_call: TRBJ2-3
v_call: TRBV5-1
d_call: TRBD1
clone_size: once
cdr3_aa: CASSFGQGANTDTQYF
cdr3_nt: TGCGCCAGCAGCTTCGGACAGGGGGCTAACACAGATACGCAGTATTTT

j_call: TRBJ2-7
v_call: TRBV6-5
d_call: TRBD1
clone_size: NA
cdr3_aa: CASSYSTGGAYEQYF
cdr3_nt: TGTGCCAGCAGTTACTCGACAGGGGGTGCATACGAGCAGTACTTC

j_call: TRBJ2-2
v_call: TRBV27
d_call: NA
clone_size: NA
cdr3_aa: CASSLKGQVNTGELFF
cdr3_nt: TGTGCCAGCAGTTTAAAGGGGCAGGTTAACACCGGGGAGCTGTTTTTT

j_call: TRBJ2-1
v_call: TRBV19
d_call: NA
clone_size: NA
cdr3_aa: CASSVQAGRLAYNEQFF
cdr3_nt: TGTGCCAGTAGCGTCCAGGCGGGACGTTTGGCCTACAATGAGCAGTTCTTC

j_call: TRBJ1-1
v_call: TRBV19
d_call: NA
clone_size: NA
cdr3_aa: CASSISGNTEAFF
cdr3_nt: TGTGCCAGTAGTATTAGCGGGAACACTGAAGCTTTCTTT

j_call: TRBJ1-1
v_call: TRBV10-3
d_call: NA
clone_size: NA
cdr3_aa: CAISETQNTEAFF
cdr3_nt: TGTGCCATCAGTGAGACACAGAACACTGAAGCTTTCTTT

j_call: TRBJ2-7
v_call: TRBV5-1
d_call: TRBD2
clone_size: NA
cdr3_aa: CASSSGTSGIYEQYF
cdr3_nt: TGCGCCAGCAGCTCCGGGACTAGCGGGATCTACGAGCAGTACTTC

j_call: TRBJ2-5
v_call: TRBV27
d_call: TRBD2
clone_size: NA
cdr3_aa: CASSLLAGEAETQYF
cdr3_nt: TGTGCCAGCAGTTTGTTAGCGGGAGAAGCTGAGACCCAGTACTTC

j_call: TRBJ1-3
v_call: TRBV4-1
d_call: TRBD1
clone_size: NA
cdr3_aa: CASSHITGGPNSGNTIYF
cdr3_nt: TGCGCCAGCAGCCACATTACAGGGGGCCCTAACTCTGGAAACACCATATATTTT

j_call: TRBJ2-3
v_call: TRBV18
d_call: NA
clone_size: few
cdr3_aa: CASSPGSGGDTQYF
cdr3_nt: TGTGCCAGCTCACCAGGCTCTGGAGGAGATACGCAGTATTTT

j_call: TRBJ2-2
v_call: TRBV4-1
d_call: TRBD2
clone_size: NA
cdr3_aa: CASSPTGRGGGTGELFF
cdr3_nt: TGCGCCAGCAGCCCTACTGGGCGCGGGGGGGGGACCGGGGAGCTGTTTTTT

j_call: TRBJ2-7
v_call: TRBV27
d_call: TRBD2
clone_size: NA
cdr3_aa: CASSLSSGRYHEQYF
cdr3_nt: TGTGCCAGCAGTTTATCTAGCGGGAGGTACCACGAGCAGTACTTC

j_call: TRBJ2-7
v_call: TRBV4-3
d_call: TRBD1
clone_size: NA
cdr3_aa: CASSQDPWGSAGGTGGGYEQYF
cdr3_nt: TGCGCCAGCAGCCAAGATCCTTGGGGGTCTGCCGGTGGGACAGGAGGGGGATACGAGCAGTACTTC

j_call: TRBJ1-5
v_call: TRBV27
d_call: NA
clone_size: NA
cdr3_aa: CASSLGRNQPQHF
cdr3_nt: TGTGCCAGCAGTTTAGGGCGCAATCAGCCCCAGCATTTT

j_call: TRBJ1-4
v_call: TRBV5-1
d_call: NA
clone_size: few
cdr3_aa: CASSLMSRASEKLFF
cdr3_nt: TGCGCCAGCAGCTTGATGTCCAGGGCGAGTGAAAAACTGTTTTTT

j_call: TRBJ1-4
v_call: TRBV5-6
d_call: NA
clone_size: once
cdr3_aa: CASSFDNGGEKLFF
cdr3_nt: TGTGCCAGCAGCTTTGACAACGGAGGGGAAAAACTGTTTTTT

j_call: TRBJ1-5
v_call: TRBV27
d_call: TRBD1
clone_size: NA
cdr3_aa: CASQKGAGQGAYGQPQHF
cdr3_nt: TGTGCCAGCCAGAAAGGGGCGGGACAGGGGGCTTACGGTCAGCCCCAGCATTTT

j_call: TRBJ1-5
v_call: TRBV28
d_call: NA
clone_size: few
cdr3_aa: CASSQGSYQPQHF
cdr3_nt: TGTGCCAGCAGTCAGGGGTCCTATCAGCCCCAGCATTTT

j_call: TRBJ2-2
v_call: TRBV5-4
d_call: TRBD1
clone_size: NA
cdr3_aa: CASSLGQGAGELFF
cdr3_nt: TGTGCCAGCAGCTTGGGGCAGGGGGCTGGGGAGCTGTTTTTT

j_call: TRBJ2-7
v_call: TRBV11-2
d_call: TRBD2
clone_size: NA
cdr3_aa: CASSLEAGGDYEQYF
cdr3_nt: TGTGCCAGCAGCTTAGAAGCGGGAGGGGACTACGAGCAGTACTTC

j_call: TRBJ1-2
v_call: TRBV10-3
d_call: NA
clone_size: few
cdr3_aa: CAISDPRYGYTF
cdr3_nt: TGTGCCATCAGTGATCCCAGATATGGCTACACCTTC

j_call: TRBJ2-4
v_call: TRBV7-9
d_call: TRBD2
clone_size: NA
cdr3_aa: CASSLELAGGTLSKNIQYF
cdr3_nt: TGTGCCAGCAGCTTAGAACTAGCGGGAGGGACCCTATCCAAAAACATTCAGTACTTC

j_call: TRBJ2-1
v_call: TRBV7-9
d_call: NA
clone_size: NA
cdr3_aa: CASSLVGRAIPFSYNEQFF
cdr3_nt: TGTGCCAGCAGCTTAGTTGGCAGGGCGATACCCTTCTCCTACAATGAGCAGTTCTTC

j_call: TRBJ2-2
v_call: TRBV29-1
d_call: TRBD2
clone_size: NA
cdr3_aa: CSVSPRGLAGGLAGELFF
cdr3_nt: TGCAGCGTTTCCCCAAGGGGACTAGCGGGAGGGTTGGCCGGGGAGCTGTTTTTT

j_call: TRBJ2-7
v_call: TRBV25-1
d_call: NA
clone_size: few
cdr3_aa: CASSDRGATYEQYF
cdr3_nt: TGTGCCAGCAGTGATCGGGGAGCTACCTACGAGCAGTACTTC

j_call: TRBJ2-5
v_call: TRBV18
d_call: NA
clone_size: once
cdr3_aa: CASSPREGWETQYF
cdr3_nt: TGTGCCAGCTCACCACGAGAGGGCTGGGAGACCCAGTACTTC

j_call: TRBJ2-6
v_call: TRBV5-1
d_call: TRBD1
clone_size: NA
cdr3_aa: CASSTRDRGLVTGANVLTF
cdr3_nt: TGCGCCAGCAGCACTAGGGACAGGGGGCTTGTCACTGGGGCCAACGTCCTGACTTTC

j_call: TRBJ2-3
v_call: TRBV7-3
d_call: NA
clone_size: NA
cdr3_aa: CASSLGGALDTQYF
cdr3_nt: TGTGCCAGCAGCTTAGGTGGGGCCTTAGATACGCAGTATTTT

j_call: TRBJ2-1
v_call: TRBV12-5
d_call: NA
clone_size: once
cdr3_aa: CASGLVPLGQLHFSYNEQFF
cdr3_nt: TGTGCTAGTGGTTTGGTACCATTAGGACAGCTTCATTTCTCCTACAATGAGCAGTTCTTC

j_call: TRBJ1-4
v_call: TRBV6-5
d_call: NA
clone_size: NA
cdr3_aa: CASSYQGRPNEKLFF
cdr3_nt: TGTGCCAGCAGTTACCAGGGGCGTCCTAATGAAAAACTGTTTTTT

j_call: TRBJ1-2
v_call: TRBV28
d_call: TRBD1
clone_size: NA
cdr3_aa: CASSFFEDRGSVTF
cdr3_nt: TGTGCCAGCAGTTTCTTCGAGGACAGGGGAAGCGTCACCTTC

j_call: TRBJ2-7
v_call: TRBV7-9
d_call: NA
clone_size: NA
cdr3_aa: CASRSSSGTYEQYF
cdr3_nt: TGTGCCAGCAGGAGTTCGAGCGGAACCTACGAGCAGTACTTC

j_call: TRBJ2-1
v_call: TRBV28
d_call: TRBD2
clone_size: NA
cdr3_aa: CASSPTSGSSYNEQFF
cdr3_nt: TGTGCCAGCAGCCCCACTAGCGGGAGCTCCTACAATGAGCAGTTCTTC

j_call: TRBJ2-7
v_call: TRBV5-8
d_call: TRBD1
clone_size: few
cdr3_aa: CASSFSGQAF
cdr3_nt: TGTGCCAGCAGCTTTTCGGGACAGGCCTTC

j_call: TRBJ2-5
v_call: TRBV10-3
d_call: TRBD2
clone_size: few
cdr3_aa: CASGEGLETQYF
cdr3_nt: TGTGCCAGTGGGGAGGGCCTCGAGACCCAGTACTTC

j_call: TRBJ2-3
v_call: TRBV4-2
d_call: NA
clone_size: NA
cdr3_aa: CASSQGLGASSTDTQYF
cdr3_nt: TGTGCCAGCAGCCAAGGACTAGGGGCGTCTAGCACAGATACGCAGTATTTT

j_call: TRBJ2-5
v_call: TRBV21-1
d_call: NA
clone_size: NA
cdr3_aa: CASTAGTQETQYF
cdr3_nt: TGTGCCAGCACCGCCGGGACACAAGAGACCCAGTACTTC